The 8 T cell receptor beta chains given below trace back to one sample, sequenced in a study of T cells in Graves' hyperthyroidism and ophthalmopathy. Amplification of TCR beta CDR3 regions used RNA as the template. HTBI primers were used for first-round RT-PCR of the TCR CDR3. TCRdb re-called the multiplex PCR reads with MiXCR, one entry per CDR3 protein. The table shows 350,000 to 400,000 distinct CDR3 sequences, with 15% to 20% occurring only once. The sample was blood. The receptors come from a man aged 18 to 30 with Graves' ophthalmopathy.

Ten or more counts support this clonotype. The chain joins TRBV27 to TRBJ1-1, with D possibly being TRBD1 (5 bases). Germline assignment: CDR1 MNHEY and CDR2 SMNVEV (reference sequence). Trimming pared 4 bases from V and 4 bases from J, leaving 13 bases between. The CDR3 spans 14 residues. In nucleotides, the CDR3 is TGTGCCAGCAGTTGGGGGGAGGGGACCACTGAAGCTTTCTTT. This encodes CASSWGEGTTEAFF.

This chain joins TRBV7-9 and TRBJ1-2; a weak D match, TRBD1 (6 bases). From germline, CDR1 is SEHNR and CDR2 FQNEAQ (reference sequence). The CDR3 loop spans 12 amino acids. Trimming took 5 bases from V and 14 from J, leaving 18 bases between them. The DNA for the CDR3 is TGTGCCAGCAGCGCCGAAGACAGGCGTGAAACCTTC. Residues: CASSAEDRRETF.

At least ten counts were recorded for this clonotype. V and J are TRBV7-9 and TRBJ2-1, with D perhaps matching TRBD1 or TRBD2 (6 bases each). The CDR3 has 15 residues. V was shortened by 2 bases and J by 5 bases, with 13 bases between the two germline ends. Germline values: CDR1 SEHNR, CDR2 FQNEAQ (reference sequence). The CDR3 DNA reads TGTGCCAGCAGCTTACTAGGGGGGCTGGACAATGAGCAGTTCTTC. It yields the protein CASSLLGGLDNEQFF.

This clonotype was detected many times. This chain links TRBV29-1 with TRBJ1-2; D gene uncertain. V lost 7 bases to trimming and J lost 7 bases, with 13 bases between them. The CDR3 contains 11 residues. The germline V gene encodes CDR1 SQVTM and CDR2 ANQGSEA. The DNA for the CDR3 is TGCAGCGGGCTAGGGTTATCTGGCTACACCTTC. Translating it yields CSGLGLSGYTF.

This clonotype was counted at least ten times. V usage is TRBV7-8 and J usage is TRBJ1-4, with D tentatively TRBD1 (5 bases). V shed 5 bases and J shed 0 bases, with 13 bases lying between them. Germline V lookup: CDR1 SGHVS, CDR2 FQNEAQ. The CDR3 contains 16 residues. The CDR3 DNA sequence: TGTGCCAGCAGCAAGAGGGACGGCGCAACTAATGAAAAACTGTTTTTT. Protein product: CASSKRDGATNEKLFF.

The CDR3 is CASSPPGLSYNEQFF. In DNA form, the CDR3 reads TGTGCCAGCAGCCCGCCGGGACTGTCTTACAATGAGCAGTTCTTC. This chain links TRBV9 with TRBJ2-1; possible D gene TRBD2, 6 bases. This CDR3 is built from 15 residues. Germline V gene data show CDR1 as SGDLS and CDR2 as YYNGEE. V dropped 4 bases and J dropped 4 bases, with 15 bases sitting between them. The whole variable domain, filled in from reference TRBV9 and TRBJ2-1, reads DSGVTQTPKHLITATGQRVTLRCSPRSGDLSVYWYQQSLDQGLQFLIQYYNGEERAKGNILERFSAQQFPDLHSELNLSSLELGDSALYFCASSPPGLSYNEQFFGPGTRLTVL.

In its sample, this clonotype was seen many times. CDR3 in DNA: TGCAGTGCTAGAAAAGGGGGCGCGGACACTGAAGCTTTCTTT. Residues: CSARKGGADTEAFF. V is TRBV20-1 and J is TRBJ1-1; 7 positions agree with TRBD1. Germline-derived CDR1 and CDR2 are DFQATT and SNEGSKA (reference sequence). The J segment lost 3 bases and the V segment lost 2 bases, leaving 6 bases of the junction unmatched. The CDR3 is made up of 14 amino acids.

In this sample, this clonotype turned up many times. CDR3 sequence: CASSEALWGTGDSPLHF. The CDR3 DNA is TGTGCCAGCAGTGAAGCGCTTTGGGGGACAGGGGACTCACCCCTCCACTTT. This chain links TRBV2 with TRBJ1-6; 10 bases are a match to TRBD1. Germline V gene sequence: CDR1 SNHLY, CDR2 FYNNEI. The CDR3 has 17 residues. V was pared by 0 bases and J by 10 bases, with 9 bases of the junction left unmatched.